This is a list of T cell receptor beta chains from one sample in a study of T cells in Graves' hyperthyroidism and ophthalmopathy. One entry per CDR3 protein results from TCRdb running MiXCR on the multiplex PCR reads. This table has 550,000 to 800,000 distinct CDR3 sequences, less than 20% appearing once. Specimen: blood. The receptors were sampled from a man younger than 35 with Graves' hyperthyroidism. The CDR3 runs from the conserved cysteine through the conserved F or W. The order of the fields is clone size, J gene, D gene, V gene, CDR3 protein, CDR3 DNA. A D gene is named only where the DNA matches it firmly. The listing skips clone size in some rows; elsewhere it reads once, few, many or a size class.

size: few
J: TRBJ2-5
D: -
V: TRBV6-2/TRBV6-3
CDR3: CASSYSRRGGETQYF
DNA: TGTGCCAGCAGTTACTCCCGGAGGGGCGGTGAGACCCAGTACTTC

size: -
J: TRBJ2-7
D: TRBD1
V: TRBV4-2
CDR3: CASSHSTGGSYEQYF
DNA: TGTGCCAGCAGCCATTCGACAGGGGGAAGCTACGAGCAGTACTTC

size: many
J: TRBJ1-2
D: TRBD1
V: TRBV6-1
CDR3: CASSEARDRLYGYTF
DNA: TGTGCCAGCAGTGAAGCACGGGACAGGCTCTATGGCTACACCTTC

size: -
J: TRBJ2-5
D: TRBD2
V: TRBV7-9
CDR3: CASSTRTSGRWETQYF
DNA: TGTGCCAGCAGCACCCGGACTAGCGGGAGATGGGAGACCCAGTACTTC

size: few
J: TRBJ1-4
D: -
V: TRBV10-3
CDR3: CAISGRVGEKLFF
DNA: TGTGCCATCAGTGGCAGGGTGGGTGAAAAACTGTTTTTT

size: many
J: TRBJ2-1
D: TRBD1
V: TRBV28
CDR3: CASSSPGQITYGEQFF
DNA: TGTGCCAGCAGTTCCCCGGGACAGATAACGTACGGGGAGCAGTTCTTC

size: -
J: TRBJ1-5
D: -
V: TRBV20-1
CDR3: CSARGTGTYYSNQPQHF
DNA: TGCAGTGCTAGAGGGACCGGGACTTACTATAGCAATCAGCCCCAGCATTTT

size: -
J: TRBJ1-4
D: TRBD1
V: TRBV20-1
CDR3: CSARGAGGNDEKLFF
DNA: TGCAGTGCTAGAGGGGCAGGGGGTAATGACGAAAAACTGTTTTTT

size: many
J: TRBJ2-2
D: TRBD2
V: TRBV28
CDR3: CASKLAGNTGELFF
DNA: TGTGCCAGCAAGCTAGCGGGAAATACCGGGGAGCTGTTTTTT

size: -
J: TRBJ1-5
D: TRBD1
V: TRBV29-1
CDR3: CSVVTGTGVQPQHF
DNA: TGCAGCGTTGTAACCGGGACAGGGGTGCAGCCCCAGCATTTT

size: few
J: TRBJ2-1
D: -
V: TRBV6-2/TRBV6-3
CDR3: CASDYSEEQFF
DNA: TGTGCCAGCGATTATAGCGAGGAGCAGTTCTTC

size: few
J: TRBJ2-4
D: -
V: TRBV10-3
CDR3: CAISGEGTAENIQYF
DNA: TGTGCCATCAGTGGAGAGGGCACAGCTGAAAACATTCAGTACTTC

size: few
J: TRBJ2-3
D: -
V: TRBV9
CDR3: CASSVEGRGTDTQYF
DNA: TGTGCCAGCAGCGTAGAGGGCAGGGGCACAGATACGCAGTATTTT

size: -
J: TRBJ2-1
D: TRBD2
V: TRBV24-1
CDR3: CATSDPGLAGLYEQFF
DNA: TGTGCCACCAGTGACCCGGGACTAGCGGGACTCTATGAGCAGTTCTTC

size: -
J: TRBJ2-6
D: -
V: TRBV19
CDR3: CASSISGSGANVLTF
DNA: TGTGCCAGTAGTATCTCTGGATCTGGGGCCAACGTCCTGACTTTC

size: -
J: TRBJ2-3
D: -
V: TRBV19
CDR3: CAGTGADTQYF
DNA: TGTGCCGGTACGGGGGCTGATACGCAGTATTTT

size: many
J: TRBJ2-1
D: -
V: TRBV6-1
CDR3: CASSTPESSYNEQFF
DNA: TGTGCCAGCAGTACCCCAGAATCCTCCTACAATGAGCAGTTCTTC

size: many
J: TRBJ1-1
D: TRBD1
V: TRBV27
CDR3: CASSSRQGHTEAFF
DNA: TGTGCCAGCAGTTCCCGACAGGGACACACTGAAGCTTTCTTT

size: -
J: TRBJ1-4
D: -
V: TRBV12-3/TRBV12-4
CDR3: CASSSGQRDEKLFF
DNA: TGTGCCAGCAGCTCAGGTCAGAGGGATGAAAAACTGTTTTTT

size: once
J: TRBJ2-2
D: -
V: TRBV30
CDR3: CAWKFRDWNTGELSF
DNA: TGTGCCTGGAAGTTTCGGGACTGGAACACCGGGGAGCTGTCTTTT

size: -
J: TRBJ2-1
D: -
V: TRBV15
CDR3: CATSPDLRGSNEQFF
DNA: TGTGCCACCAGCCCAGACCTGAGGGGGAGCAATGAGCAGTTCTTC

size: many
J: TRBJ2-7
D: -
V: TRBV10-2
CDR3: CASLRGGDSYEQYF
DNA: TGCGCCAGCCTTCGAGGGGGTGACTCCTACGAGCAGTACTTC

size: many
J: TRBJ1-1
D: -
V: TRBV6-1
CDR3: CASSWGTLNTEAFF
DNA: TGTGCCAGCAGTTGGGGGACGCTAAACACTGAAGCTTTCTTT

size: many
J: TRBJ1-1
D: -
V: TRBV2
CDR3: CASSENGRNTEAFF
DNA: TGTGCCAGCAGTGAAAATGGACGGAACACTGAAGCTTTCTTT